The present entry profiles one T cell receptor (beta chain) with its context. Its antigen is not identified. This record comes from a study of T-cell memory formation after mild COVID-19. Study conclusions and caveats: Nothing showed for sure that second-wave clones peaking on day 37 were SARS-CoV-2 specific.

TCRdb reanalysed the 5' RACE reads using MiXCR and keeps one entry per CDR3 protein. Among about 430,000 distinct CDR3 sequences listed, 24% were seen once. The CDR3 is 14 residues long. The germline V and J ends were trimmed by 5 bases and 1 base, with 12 bases remaining between them. Germline V gives CDR1 SGHKS, CDR2 YYEKEE (reference sequence). The sample was PBMCs or a T cell subset sorted from them (not recorded which). The receptor was derived from an adult woman who had mild COVID-19 (a few samples of this study predate the infection). Cell type and time point are not known. The chain employs TRBV5-5 and TRBJ1-1; D unresolved. The CDR3 DNA reads as TGTGCCAGCAGATCCGGGGATTGGAACACTGAAGCTTTCTTT. Protein product: CASRSGDWNTEAFF.